This T cell receptor beta chain was sequenced during a study of radiation and T cells in renal cell carcinoma. The CDR3 covers 14 residues. CDR1 is MGHRA and CDR2 is YSYEKL in the germline V gene. V gave up 1 base and J gave up 8 bases, with 11 bases separating them. This clone was seen ten or more times. The antigen is unknown. Clones were read by immunoSEQ multiplex PCR, and TCRdb kept only the in-frame ones, dropping some. The sample has tens of thousands of clones, over 75% seen once. Study outcomes and limitations: Baseline intratumoral clonotype presence is unknown without pretreatment biopsies.

Time point: baseline pretreatment blood. Treatment: 15 Gy SBRT to primary tumor, nephrectomy 4 weeks later. The clonotype comes from a man aged 55 to 70 with renal cell carcinoma. Sequencing was performed on blood, taken from a patient whose treatment included radiotherapy and nephrectomy. The V and J genes are TRBV4-1 and TRBJ2-2; D is uncertain. The CDR3 sequence is CASSQGPMAGELFF. The CDR3 region has the DNA TGCGCCAGCAGCCAAGGACCAATGGCGGGGGAGCTGTTTTTT.